One and the same sample provided the 25 T cell receptor beta chains below, sequenced in a study of cytomegalovirus exposure and HLA in healthy donors. Primers included in the PCR were 60 Vbeta and 13 Jbeta primers. The data were produced by immunoSEQ multiplex PCR, yet TCRdb's version contains in-frame clones alone and is incomplete. The data contain around 130,000 clones, around 77% of them singletons. The sample comprised PBMCs. The receptors were gathered from a man aged 18-30 years in good health and CMV-seropositive.

V gene TRBV30 combines with J gene TRBJ2-1, with D tentatively TRBD2 (5 bases). Deletions cut 8 bases from V and 5 bases from J, with 13 bases between. Germline CDR1 GTSNPN, CDR2 SVGIG (reference sequence). The CDR3 is 12 residues long. CDR3 region: CAQDFLNNEQFF. The CDR3 bases are TGTGCCCAGGACTTCCTTAACAATGAGCAGTTCTTC.

This rearrangement joins TRBV30 to TRBJ1-3, with a tentative D call TRBD1 (5 bases). The CDR3 sequence is 13 residues long. V lost 2 bases and J lost 6, with 11 bases in between. Germline V CDR1 and CDR2: GTSNPN, SVGIG (reference sequence). The CDR3, as DNA: TGTGCCTGGAGTCGGGCAGGGCTAAACACCATATATTTT. As protein: CAWSRAGLNTIYF. Filled out from reference TRBV30 and TRBJ1-3, the complete variable domain reads SQTIHQWPATLVQPVGSPLSLECTVEGTSNPNLYWYRQAAGRGLQLLFYSVGIGQISSEVPQNLSASRPQDRQFILSSKKLLLSDSGFYLCAWSRAGLNTIYFGEGSWLTVV.

The sample holds one count of this clone. The chain combines TRBV21-1 with TRBJ2-5; TRBD1, as called in the table, went unchecked against the DNA. TRBV21-1 is a pseudogene segment. The CDR3 runs 14 residues. The CDR3 reads CASSKGGQEETQYF. DNA for the CDR3: TGTGCCAGCAGCAAAGGGGGACAGGAAGAGACCCAGTACTTC.

V gene TRBV1 combines with J gene TRBJ2-7; no check of the table's D call, TRBD1, against the DNA was made. TRBV1 has pseudogene status. There are 13 residues in the CDR3. CDR3 sequence (DNA): TGCACCAGCAGCCAAGTTACAGGGTACGAGCAGTACTTC. Its translation is CTSSQVTGYEQYF.

The chain is built from TRBV28 and TRBJ1-5; no definite D call. The CDR3 has 11 amino acids. The germline V and J ends were trimmed by 4 bases and 7 bases, with 5 bases remaining between them. Germline V gene data show CDR1 as MDHEN and CDR2 as SYDVKM. The chain's CDR3 is CASSSRQPQHF. CDR3 DNA sequence: TGTGCCAGCAGTTCCCGGCAGCCCCAGCATTTT.

The V call is TRBV11-2, the J call TRBJ2-7; D is perhaps TRBD2 (5 bases). Trimming shortened V by 5 bases and J by 3 bases, and 11 bases separated the two germline ends. CDR3 length: 13 residues. Germline CDR1 reads SGHAT; CDR2 reads FQNNGV. CDR3: CASSRGQIYEQYF. Written as DNA, the CDR3 is TGTGCCAGCAGCCGAGGGCAGATCTACGAGCAGTACTTC.

The chain joins TRBV4-1 to TRBJ1-5; TRBD1 matches at 7 bases. The length of the CDR3 is 20 residues. CDR1 is MGHRA, CDR2 YSYEKL, per germline. V trimming: 1 base; J trimming: 0 bases; junction bases outside the gene matches: 15. In nucleotides, the CDR3 is TGCGCCAGCAGCCAAGTCCCCCACGCAGGGGGTTACCTTAGCAATCAGCCCCAGCATTTT. This translates into CASSQVPHAGGYLSNQPQHF.

Here the CDR3 DNA reads TGCGCCAGCAGCTATGGACTAGCGGAAGTCGGCGGGGAGCTGTTTTTT. It yields the protein CASSYGLAEVGGELFF. This sequence joins TRBV5-1 and TRBJ2-2; 10 bases map to TRBD2. CDR3 length equals 16 residues. V was clipped by 3 bases and J by 7 bases; unmatched bases: 9. CDR1 is SGHRS and CDR2 is YFSETQ in the germline V gene.

In DNA form, the CDR3 reads TGTGCCAGCAGTGGGACAGGGGGCGCAGATACGCAGTATTTT. It codes for CASSGTGGADTQYF. The V gene is TRBV6-1, the J gene TRBJ2-3; TRBD1 aligns across 11 bases. CDR3 length: 14 amino acids. V dropped 4 bases and J dropped 4; count of bases not matched to a gene: 1. Germline V lookup: CDR1 MNHNS, CDR2 SASEGT.

The V gene is TRBV7-9, the J gene TRBJ1-3; no definite D call. The CDR3 has 15 amino acids. Per germline, CDR1 SEHNR and CDR2 FQNEAQ (reference sequence). V was shortened by 1 base and J by 4 bases, with 11 bases between the two germline ends. The CDR3 loop reads CASSLGEGRGNTIYF. The CDR3 DNA is TGTGCCAGCAGCTTAGGGGAGGGCCGAGGAAACACCATATATTTT.

The CDR3 region is CASSYSEGHPNTEAFF. Written as DNA, the CDR3 is TGTGCCAGCAGTTACTCCGAGGGACATCCGAACACTGAAGCTTTCTTT. The V and J genes are TRBV6-5 and TRBJ1-1, with D tentatively TRBD1 (6 bases). V lost 0 bases and J lost 1, with 12 bases in between. CDR3 length: 16 amino acids. Germline V lookup: CDR1 MNHEY, CDR2 SVGAGI.

The rearrangement joins TRBV11-3 to TRBJ2-5; possibly TRBD1 for D (5 bases). CDR3 length: 14 residues. CDR1 and CDR2 (germline): SGHNT, YENEEA. The V and J ends lost 5 bases and 7 bases respectively, with 17 bases between them. DNA of the CDR3: TGTGCCAGCAGCCAATCCAGGGTCTCGGTGACCCAGTACTTC. Its translation is CASSQSRVSVTQYF.

The genes are TRBV7-8 and TRBJ1-1, with 7 bases matching TRBD1. The CDR3 loop spans 13 amino acids. V lost 7 bases to trimming and J lost 1 base; unmatched junction nucleotides: 3. The V gene's germline CDR1 is SGHVS and CDR2 FQNEAQ. DNA for the CDR3: TGTGCCAGCACCGGGACAGAGAACACTGAAGCTTTCTTT. The encoded protein is CASTGTENTEAFF.

This clone was seen a handful of times. The chain is built from TRBV9 and TRBJ1-6; possible D gene TRBD1, 6 bases. Germline-derived CDR1 and CDR2 are SGDLS and YYNGEE. Trimming removed 4 bases at V and 5 bases at J, with 10 bases between. The CDR3 has 14 residues. The CDR3 is CASSTRQDNSPLHF. CDR3 nucleotide sequence: TGTGCCAGCAGCACCAGACAGGATAATTCACCCCTCCACTTT.

This sequence joins TRBV15 and TRBJ1-2; 7 bases are shared with TRBD1. This CDR3 region has 13 residues. Trimming took 2 bases from V and 7 from J; bases not matched to a gene: 4. Germline lookup yields CDR1 LNHNV and CDR2 YYDKDF (reference sequence). CDR3: CATSRNTGAGYTF. In DNA, the CDR3 is TGTGCCACCAGCAGAAACACAGGGGCTGGCTACACCTTC.

V and J are TRBV5-1 and TRBJ2-7; D not resolved. The germline V gene encodes CDR1 SGHRS and CDR2 YFSETQ. The CDR3 has 12 residues. Trimming took off 5 bases at V and 2 bases at J, with 8 bases between the two ends. The CDR3 region is CASSPSTYEQYF. CDR3 sequence (DNA): TGCGCCAGCAGTCCTAGTACCTACGAGCAGTACTTC.

This chain links TRBV2 with TRBJ2-5; 7 nucleotides align to TRBD1. Germline lookup yields CDR1 SNHLY and CDR2 FYNNEI. V was clipped by 4 bases and J by 7 bases; unmatched bases: 6. This CDR3 is built from 13 residues. CDR3 in amino acids: CASSVEGAGTQYF. CDR3 coding DNA: TGTGCCAGCAGTGTAGAGGGGGCCGGGACCCAGTACTTC.

The V call is TRBV6-5, the J call TRBJ2-3, with D perhaps TRBD1 (5 bases). V was pared by 3 bases and J by 2 bases, with 12 bases between. CDR3 length: 15 residues. CDR1 is MNHEY, CDR2 SVGAGI, per germline. The CDR3 nucleotides are TGTGCCAGCAGTTATGACAGCCCATTCACAGATACGCAGTATTTT. Amino acids: CASSYDSPFTDTQYF.

This sequence joins TRBV5-6 and TRBJ1-1; 8 bases line up with TRBD1. This CDR3 is built from 18 residues. From germline, CDR1 is SGHDT and CDR2 YYEEEE. The ends lost 2 bases at V and 0 bases at J; junction bases unmatched: 12. CDR3 amino acids: CASSLGPGQEGLNTEAFF. In nucleotides, the CDR3 is TGTGCCAGCAGCTTAGGACCGGGACAGGAGGGCTTGAACACTGAAGCTTTCTTT.

The table lists this clone with a few counts. The chain uses TRBV7-9 and TRBJ2-1, with TRBD2 as a possible D gene (6 bases). This CDR3 contains 12 residues. Germline V gene sequence: CDR1 SEHNR, CDR2 FQNEAQ (reference sequence). V lost 4 bases and J lost 9, with 10 bases in between. The DNA of the CDR3 is TGTGCCAGCAGCTCCCCGGGACTTGAGCAGTTCTTC. Its protein is CASSSPGLEQFF.

The chain recombines TRBV28 with TRBJ1-1; no definite D call. The CDR3 sequence is 14 residues long. Trimming cost V 6 bases and J 1 base, with 12 bases left between them. Germline V gives CDR1 MDHEN, CDR2 SYDVKM. In DNA, the CDR3 is TGTGCCAGCAGCCACACAATTCCGAACACTGAAGCTTTCTTT. Protein: CASSHTIPNTEAFF.

This clone has more than one count but fewer than ten. Other DNA sequences in the same sample also yield this CDR3. V and J are TRBV18 and TRBJ2-5; 10 bases are a match to TRBD1. CDR3 size: 14 residues. The germline V gene encodes CDR1 KGHSH and CDR2 LQKENI. The junction had 2 bases not matched to a gene; V was cut back by 2 bases and J by 5 bases. DNA for the CDR3: TGTGCCAGCTCACCAGGGACAGGGGATGAGACCCAGTACTTC. Protein: CASSPGTGDETQYF.

The chain employs TRBV15 and TRBJ2-1; D is possibly TRBD2 (6 bases). The V gene's germline CDR1 is LNHNV and CDR2 YYDKDF (reference sequence). The CDR3 loop spans 13 amino acids. V lost 1 base and J 6 bases, leaving 7 bases between the germline ends. CDR3 region: CATSRAGSNEQFF. CDR3 in DNA: TGTGCCACCAGCAGAGCCGGGAGCAATGAGCAGTTCTTC.

This clone occurred a few times. J is TRBJ1-2 and V is TRBV5-4; 9 nucleotides line up with TRBD1. Unmatched junction bases numbered 8, after V lost 4 bases and J lost 4 bases. Germline loops: CDR1 SGHNT, CDR2 YYREEE (reference sequence). CDR3 length equals 15 residues. The CDR3: CASSPGQGSRYGYTF. The CDR3 region has the DNA TGTGCCAGCAGCCCAGGACAGGGGAGCCGCTATGGCTACACCTTC.

This sequence joins TRBV30 and TRBJ1-3; D is undetermined. CDR1 and CDR2 (germline): GTSNPN, SVGIG (reference sequence). The CDR3 consists of 13 residues. The V end lost 3 bases, the J end lost 0 bases, and 6 bases lay between the germline ends. CDR3 loop: CAWRLPSGNTIYF. Written as DNA, the CDR3 is TGTGCCTGGAGACTCCCCTCTGGAAACACCATATATTTT. Together with reference TRBV30 and TRBJ1-3, the CDR3 gives the full variable domain: SQTIHQWPATLVQPVGSPLSLECTVEGTSNPNLYWYRQAAGRGLQLLFYSVGIGQISSEVPQNLSASRPQDRQFILSSKKLLLSDSGFYLCAWRLPSGNTIYFGEGSWLTVV.